These 8 T cell receptor beta chains originate from one sample sequenced in a study of blood T cell repertoires in COVID-19. Generated by immunoSEQ multiplex PCR, the TCRdb table keeps only in-frame clones and is missing some. The sample records a few hundred thousand clones, more than 75% being singletons. The sequencing sample was made of peripheral blood. The receptor set was obtained from a woman between 50 and 59 years old with acute or convalescent COVID-19.

The CDR3 DNA reads as TGTGCCAGCAGCGTAGCGAGCGCGCCGGGCGAGCAGTACTTC. It codes for CASSVASAPGEQYF. The chain is built from TRBV9 and TRBJ2-7; D uncertain. V was clipped by 0 bases and J by 6 bases, with 13 bases between them. Germline assignment: CDR1 SGDLS and CDR2 YYNGEE. The CDR3 is 14 amino acids.

The chain carries TRBV20-1 and TRBJ1-1; no reliable D call. This CDR3 has 13 residues. In germline, CDR1 is DFQATT, CDR2 SNEGSKA (reference sequence). Trimming took off 3 bases at V and 1 base at J, with 9 bases between the two ends. CDR3 bases: TGCAGTGCTAGTTCGTCTCCGAACACTGAAGCTTTCTTT. It is translated as CSASSSPNTEAFF.

This chain connects TRBV5-1 to TRBJ2-1; possibly TRBD2 for D (5 bases). The germline V gene has CDR1 SGHRS and CDR2 YFSETQ. CDR3 length: 14 amino acids. The V and J ends lost 4 bases and 0 bases respectively, with 8 bases between them. The CDR3 here is CASSRTYSYNEQFF. The CDR3 nucleotides read TGCGCCAGCAGCAGGACTTACTCCTACAATGAGCAGTTCTTC.

J is TRBJ2-3 and V is TRBV5-1, with 15 bases aligning to TRBD2. The J segment lost 3 bases and the V segment lost 0 bases, leaving 2 bases of the junction unmatched. Germline CDR1 is SGHRS and CDR2 is YFSETQ. This CDR3 is built from 17 residues. The CDR3 is CASSLAGLAGGTDTQYF. In nucleotides, the CDR3 is TGCGCCAGCAGCTTGGCGGGACTAGCGGGAGGAACAGATACGCAGTATTTT.

The CDR3 bases are TGTGCCAGCAGCTTAGCGGGAGGCCATTTTGGCTACGAGCAGTACTTC. Amino acid sequence: CASSLAGGHFGYEQYF. The chain recombines TRBV11-1 with TRBJ2-7; D perhaps matches TRBD2 (6 bases). Germline CDR1 is SGHAT and CDR2 is FQDESV (reference sequence). This CDR3 contains 16 residues. V lost 0 bases to trimming and J lost 3 bases, with 15 bases between them.

This clone showed up just once. The gene calls are TRBV24-1 and TRBJ1-5; 10 positions match TRBD1. Per the germline V gene, CDR1 is KGHDR and CDR2 is SFDVKD. V shed 12 bases and J 2 bases; nucleotides not matched to a gene: 6. This CDR3 spans 14 amino acids. In DNA, the CDR3 is TGTGCCCACCCGGGGACAGGGGGCAATCAGCCCCAGCATTTT. Protein: CAHPGTGGNQPQHF.

The chain links TRBV4-1 to TRBJ2-3; 8 positions agree with TRBD2. Germline CDR1 reads MGHRA; CDR2 reads YSYEKL. The CDR3 consists of 18 residues. J lost 2 bases, V lost 0 bases, and 10 bases had no gene match. Written as DNA, the CDR3 is TGCGCCAGCAGCCAAGAACGACCGGGACTAGGATACACAGATACGCAGTATTTT. The encoded protein is CASSQERPGLGYTDTQYF.

The genes are TRBV27 and TRBJ1-1; D gene unclear. Looked up from germline, CDR1 is MNHEY and CDR2 is SMNVEV (reference sequence). The CDR3 is 14 amino acids. V dropped 6 bases and J dropped 8 bases, with 19 bases sitting between them. The chain's CDR3 is CASRFVAASWEAFF. Here the CDR3 DNA reads TGTGCCAGCAGGTTCGTGGCGGCCTCGTGGGAAGCTTTCTTT.